The T cell receptor beta chain under discussion was sequenced for a study of identical twins. General study points: For zero-insertion analyses, partial confounding could come from invariant MAIT and iNKT cells. The study found excess low generation probability among twin-shared out-of-frame alpha sequences. The study found that models underestimated out-of-frame TCR alpha sharing in monozygotic twins.

Template switching (which added a universal primer site) was used, and cDNA carried unique molecular identifiers. MiXCR, applied by TCRdb to the 5' RACE reads, yields one record per CDR3 protein. The data contain 1.5 million to 2 million distinct CDR3 sequences, around 29% of them singletons. The CDR3 length is 15 residues. Trimming left V 1 base short and J 4 bases short, with 11 bases between. Germline CDR1 reads SEHNR; CDR2 reads FQNEAQ (reference sequence). This clonotype was counted between two and nine times. No antigen is known for it. Sequencing was performed on cord blood. The TCR was taken from a newborn girl in good health. The chain has TRBV7-9 and TRBJ1-5; D is possibly TRBD1 (5 bases). DNA for the CDR3: TGTGCCAGCAGCTTAGGAGCGGGGCTGAATCAGCCCCAGCATTTT. This codes for CASSLGAGLNQPQHF. The entire variable domain, with the rest obtained from reference TRBV7-9 and TRBJ1-5, is as follows: DTGVSQNPRHKITKRGQNVTFRCDPISEHNRLYWYRQTLGQGPEFLTYFQNEAQLEKSRLLSDRFSAERPKGSFSTLEIQRTEQGDSAMYLCASSLGAGLNQPQHFGDGTRLSIL.